This TCR beta chain was captured by sequencing in a study of long-term antiretroviral therapy in people with HIV. Across the study: The immediate-ART recommendation dates to 2015, and the earliest samples predate it by about a decade. Study-wide results and limits: The clones with expansion before ART were dominant in the repertoire at all time points.

V gave up 2 bases and J gave up 0 bases, with 7 bases separating them. There are 14 residues in the CDR3. Germline V lookup: CDR1 LNHDA, CDR2 SQIVND (reference sequence). Without exception, participants with HIV were treated in the United States. This clone was observed a handful of times. Its target is unknown. Investigators performed immunoSEQ version v3.0 at survey level. Method: immunoSEQ multiplex PCR; TCRdb's copy keeps in-frame clones and lacks some. The table records over 25,000 clones, around 80% of them present only once. The clonotype originates from a man younger than 35 with HIV. Specimen: unsorted PBMCs, collected 1.5 years before starting antiretroviral therapy. The chain uses TRBV19 and TRBJ1-2; D gene unclear. The CDR3 loop reads CASSIMGTNYGYTF. In DNA form, the CDR3 reads TGTGCCAGTAGTATAATGGGGACTAACTATGGCTACACCTTC.